The next 20 T cell receptor beta chains were all read from a single sample in a study of cytomegalovirus exposure and HLA in healthy donors. PCR was performed using 60 Vbeta and 13 Jbeta primers. The data were produced by immunoSEQ multiplex PCR, yet TCRdb's version contains in-frame clones alone and is incomplete. The sample includes roughly 200,000 clones, around 80% of them seen just once. Sequences were obtained from PBMCs. The receptors originated from a woman in her 30s in good health and CMV-seropositive.

This clone appeared a single time. The genes are TRBV10-3 and TRBJ2-1; 14 bases map to TRBD2. V shed 6 bases, J shed 8 bases, and the junction held 3 bases outside the gene matches. Germline CDR1 ENHRY, CDR2 SYGVKD. This CDR3 is 14 amino acids long. The CDR3 DNA follows: TGTGCCATCAGCGGGACTAGCGGGAGAGATGAGCAGTTCTTC. The encoded protein is CAISGTSGRDEQFF.

The V gene is TRBV4-2, the J gene TRBJ2-2; TRBD2 aligns across 8 bases. Unmatched junction bases numbered 5, after V lost 2 bases and J lost 3 bases. CDR3 length equals 16 residues. The germline V gene encodes CDR1 LGHNA and CDR2 YNFKEQ. CDR3 amino acids: CASSQHGGDDTGELFF. Here the CDR3 DNA reads TGTGCCAGCAGCCAACACGGGGGGGACGACACCGGGGAGCTGTTTTTT.

The rearrangement joins TRBV5-4 to TRBJ1-2; D is perhaps TRBD1 (6 bases). Germline lookup yields CDR1 SGHNT and CDR2 YYREEE (reference sequence). This CDR3 has 16 residues. V was cut by 1 base and J by 2 bases, with 15 bases left in between. DNA of the CDR3: TGTGCCAGCAGCTTGTTTGGGGGGGCCCTAAACTATGGCTACACCTTC. As protein: CASSLFGGALNYGYTF.

V and J are TRBV4-1 and TRBJ2-6; TRBD1 matches at 9 bases. The CDR3 runs to 19 residues. CDR1 MGHRA and CDR2 YSYEKL come from the germline V gene. V was pared by 4 bases and J by 0 bases, with 10 bases of the junction left unmatched. CDR3: CASSLSPGQGYSGANVLTF. DNA of the CDR3: TGCGCCAGCAGCCTTTCCCCGGGACAGGGCTACTCTGGGGCCAACGTCCTGACTTTC.

This clone was seen more than once but under ten times. The chain has TRBV25-1 and TRBJ2-5; D ambiguous. Trimming shortened V by 4 bases and J by 3 bases, and 15 bases separated the two germline ends. Germline V CDR1 and CDR2: MGHDK, SYGVNS. The CDR3 loop spans 15 amino acids. The CDR3 sequence is CASSGGGISEETQYF. The CDR3 DNA is TGTGCCAGCAGTGGCGGTGGTATCTCTGAAGAGACCCAGTACTTC. Looking up the rest from reference TRBV25-1 and TRBJ2-5 gives the full variable domain: EADIYQTPRYLVIGTGKKITLECSQTMGHDKMYWYQQDPGMELHLIHYSYGVNSTEKGDLSSESTVSRIRTEHFPLTLESARPSHTSQYLCASSGGGISEETQYFGPGTRLLVL.

V gene TRBV6-1 combines with J gene TRBJ2-2; TRBD2 matches 7 bases. Germline V lookup: CDR1 MNHNS, CDR2 SASEGT. V lost 6 bases and J lost 0; bases outside the gene matches: 4. The CDR3 has 15 amino acids. The DNA of the CDR3 is TGTGCCAGCAGGAGCGGGATTTCGAACACCGGGGAGCTGTTTTTT. Its protein product is CASRSGISNTGELFF.

This clone was observed once. At one boundary the junction diverges from the germline segment, which might be a read error. The chain couples TRBV7-9 to TRBJ1-4; unclear D gene. This CDR3 contains 16 residues. Germline CDR1 SEHNR, CDR2 FQNEAQ (reference sequence). The CDR3 nucleotides read TGTGCCAGCAGCCTAGCTTACAGAGCAACTAATGAAAAACTGTTTTTT. The encoded protein is CASSLAYRATNEKLFF.

The chain employs TRBV21-1 and TRBJ1-3; the table's D call of TRBD1 was not tested on the DNA. TRBV21-1 is labeled a pseudogene. This CDR3 is built from 16 residues. Here the CDR3 reads CASSKADRGSGNTIYF. Here the CDR3 DNA reads TGTGCCAGCAGCAAAGCGGACAGGGGGTCTGGAAACACCATATATTTT.

The chain uses TRBV5-5 and TRBJ2-1; TRBD1 agrees at 7 bases. Trimming cost V 5 bases and J 7 bases; bases outside gene matches: 12. The CDR3 is 15 residues long. The germline gives CDR1 SGHKS, CDR2 YYEKEE (reference sequence). This CDR3 reads CASSITGEFGNEQFF. CDR3 coding DNA: TGTGCCAGCAGTATAACAGGGGAATTTGGGAATGAGCAGTTCTTC.

V and J are TRBV6-5 and TRBJ1-3; maybe TRBD1 (5 bases). Germline V gene sequence: CDR1 MNHEY, CDR2 SVGAGI. The length of the CDR3 is 15 residues. V was cut by 0 bases and J by 0 bases, with 6 bases left in between. CDR3 in DNA: TGTGCCAGCAGTTACTCGGGGGGCTCTGGAAACACCATATATTTT. Protein: CASSYSGGSGNTIYF.

The chain recombines TRBV4-1 with TRBJ1-5; maybe TRBD1 (6 bases). This CDR3 region has 15 residues. V dropped 0 bases and J dropped 2 bases, with 8 bases sitting between them. CDR1 and CDR2 from the germline V gene are MGHRA and YSYEKL. The CDR3 reads CASSQDYRGNQPQHF. CDR3 nucleotide sequence: TGCGCCAGCAGCCAAGATTACAGGGGCAATCAGCCCCAGCATTTT.

The chain recombines TRBV7-8 with TRBJ1-1, with a tentative D call TRBD1 (5 bases). The V end was cut by 1 base, the J end by 1 base, with 13 bases between. The CDR3 contains 16 residues. Germline V CDR1 and CDR2: SGHVS, FQNEAQ. For the CDR3, the DNA is TGTGCCAGCAGCTTAGGTCGCAGGGCGCCGAACACTGAAGCTTTCTTT. Translation: CASSLGRRAPNTEAFF.

The chain couples TRBV6-5 to TRBJ1-2; TRBD1 might be the D (6 bases). The CDR3 contains 11 residues. V dropped 8 bases and J dropped 8 bases, with 12 bases sitting between them. Germline-derived CDR1 and CDR2 are MNHEY and SVGAGI. The CDR3 loop reads CASGTRSGYTF. Written as DNA, the CDR3 is TGTGCCAGCGGGACACGGTCCGGCTACACCTTC.

J is TRBJ1-5 and V is TRBV7-2; D is possibly TRBD1 (6 bases). The CDR3 spans 17 residues. Per germline, CDR1 SGHTA and CDR2 FQGNSA. The V gene lost 1 base and the J gene lost 1 base, with 14 bases spanning the gap. CDR3 loop: CASSLGGGGGSNQPQHF. As DNA, the CDR3 is TGTGCCAGCAGCTTAGGGGGAGGGGGAGGGAGCAATCAGCCCCAGCATTTT.

This clone was recorded a few times. The chain couples TRBV27 to TRBJ2-7; 9 nucleotides agree with TRBD1. V shed 6 bases and J 4 bases; nucleotides not matched to a gene: 7. CDR3 size: 14 residues. Germline lookup yields CDR1 MNHEY and CDR2 SMNVEV (reference sequence). CDR3 loop: CASRSRDRDYEQYF. CDR3 DNA sequence: TGTGCCAGCAGAAGTCGGGACAGGGATTACGAGCAGTACTTC.

CDR3 coding DNA: TGTGCCAGTAGTATAATGGCACTAGCTGAAGCTTTCTTT. Its protein product is CASSIMALAEAFF. This chain connects TRBV19 to TRBJ1-1, with unresolved D. Trimming took 2 bases from V and 6 from J, leaving 10 bases between them. Germline V gene lookup returns CDR1 LNHDA and CDR2 SQIVND (reference sequence). The CDR3 consists of 13 residues.

V gene TRBV4-3 combines with J gene TRBJ2-7; D perhaps matches TRBD2 (5 bases). This CDR3 contains 14 residues. Germline V lookup: CDR1 LGHNA, CDR2 YSLEER. Between the trimmed V and J ends, which lost 3 bases and 3 bases, there was a span of 12 bases. As DNA, the CDR3 is TGCGCCAGCAGCCATGACTATGGTTACTACGAGCAGTACTTC. Translation: CASSHDYGYYEQYF.

The count of this clone is one. The sample contains more than one DNA sequence encoding this CDR3. This chain links TRBV5-6 with TRBJ1-1; D is unresolved. Trimming pared 1 base from V and 5 bases from J, leaving 6 bases between. The CDR3 runs 12 residues. Germline values: CDR1 SGHDT, CDR2 YYEEEE. In DNA form, the CDR3 reads TGTGCCAGCAGCTTGCCCGGGACTGAAGCTTTCTTT. Its protein product is CASSLPGTEAFF.

The rearrangement links TRBV10-3 to TRBJ2-7; 10 bases agree with TRBD2. The CDR3 runs to 13 residues. Germline V gene lookup returns CDR1 ENHRY and CDR2 SYGVKD. Trimming at V came to 9 bases and at J to 4 bases, leaving 6 bases not matched to a gene. CDR3 region: CAIGGLAAYEQYF. The CDR3 bases are TGTGCCATAGGCGGACTAGCGGCATACGAGCAGTACTTC.

The chain couples TRBV10-3 to TRBJ1-3, with 8 bases identical to TRBD1. From germline, CDR1 is ENHRY and CDR2 SYGVKD. The V gene end was trimmed by 5 bases and the J gene end by 2 bases; junction bases not matched to a gene: 5. The CDR3 consists of 15 residues. CDR3 in DNA: TGTGCCATCAGTACAGGGACAGGACCTGGAAACACCATATATTTT. Translation gives CAISTGTGPGNTIYF.